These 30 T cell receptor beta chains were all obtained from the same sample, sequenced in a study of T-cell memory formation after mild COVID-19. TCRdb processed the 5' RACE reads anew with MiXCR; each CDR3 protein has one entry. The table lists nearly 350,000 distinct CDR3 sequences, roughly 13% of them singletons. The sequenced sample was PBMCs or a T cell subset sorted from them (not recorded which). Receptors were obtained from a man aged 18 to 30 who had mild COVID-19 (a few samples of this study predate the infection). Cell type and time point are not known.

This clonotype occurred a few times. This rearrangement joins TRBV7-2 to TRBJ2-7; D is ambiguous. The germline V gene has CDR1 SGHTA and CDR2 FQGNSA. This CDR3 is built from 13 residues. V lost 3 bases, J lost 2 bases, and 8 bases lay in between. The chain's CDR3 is CASSFGDPYEQYF. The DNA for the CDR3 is TGTGCCAGCAGCTTCGGCGACCCCTACGAGCAGTACTTC.

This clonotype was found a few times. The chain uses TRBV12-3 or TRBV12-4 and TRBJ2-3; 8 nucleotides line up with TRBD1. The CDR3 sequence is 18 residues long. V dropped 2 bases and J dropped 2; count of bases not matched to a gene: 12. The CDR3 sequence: CASSLSPPGQEVTDTQYF. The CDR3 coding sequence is TGTGCCAGCAGTTTATCCCCTCCGGGACAGGAGGTCACAGATACGCAGTATTTT.

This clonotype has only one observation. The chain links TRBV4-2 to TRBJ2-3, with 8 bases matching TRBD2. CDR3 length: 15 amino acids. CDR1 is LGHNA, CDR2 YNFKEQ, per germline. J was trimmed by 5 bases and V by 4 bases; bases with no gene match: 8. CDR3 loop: CASSPVSAGEDTQYF. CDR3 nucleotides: TGTGCCAGCAGCCCAGTGTCAGCGGGGGAAGATACGCAGTATTTT.

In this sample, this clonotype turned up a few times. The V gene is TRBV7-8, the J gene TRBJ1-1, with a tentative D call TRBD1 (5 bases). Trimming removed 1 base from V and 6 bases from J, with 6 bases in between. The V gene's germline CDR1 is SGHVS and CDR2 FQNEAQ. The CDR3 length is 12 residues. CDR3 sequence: CASSLGQSEAFF. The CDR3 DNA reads TGTGCCAGCAGCTTAGGACAGTCTGAAGCTTTCTTT.

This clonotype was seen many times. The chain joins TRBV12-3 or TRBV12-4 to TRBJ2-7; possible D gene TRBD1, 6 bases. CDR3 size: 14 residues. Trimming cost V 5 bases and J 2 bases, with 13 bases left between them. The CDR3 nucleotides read TGTGCCAGCAGTCATGACAGGTTCCCCTACGAGCAGTACTTC. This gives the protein CASSHDRFPYEQYF.

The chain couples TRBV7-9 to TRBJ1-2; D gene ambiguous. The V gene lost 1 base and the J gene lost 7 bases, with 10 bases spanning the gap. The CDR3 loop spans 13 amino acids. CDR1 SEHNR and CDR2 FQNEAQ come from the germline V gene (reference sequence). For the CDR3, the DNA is TGTGCCAGCAGCTTAGGAAACGGTGGTGGCTACACCTTC. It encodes CASSLGNGGGYTF.

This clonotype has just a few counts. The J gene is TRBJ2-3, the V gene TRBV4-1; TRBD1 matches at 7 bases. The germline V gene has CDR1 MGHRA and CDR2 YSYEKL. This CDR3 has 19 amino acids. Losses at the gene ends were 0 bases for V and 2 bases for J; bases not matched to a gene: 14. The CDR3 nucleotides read TGCGCCAGCAGCCAAGAAGGGGACAGCTACATCTCCTACACAGATACGCAGTATTTT. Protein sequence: CASSQEGDSYISYTDTQYF.

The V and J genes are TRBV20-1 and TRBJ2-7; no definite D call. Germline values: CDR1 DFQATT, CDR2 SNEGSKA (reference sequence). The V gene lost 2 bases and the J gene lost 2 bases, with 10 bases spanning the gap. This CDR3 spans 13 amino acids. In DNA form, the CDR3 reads TGCAGTGCTAGACGCCCCGACCCCTACGAGCAGTACTTC. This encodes CSARRPDPYEQYF.

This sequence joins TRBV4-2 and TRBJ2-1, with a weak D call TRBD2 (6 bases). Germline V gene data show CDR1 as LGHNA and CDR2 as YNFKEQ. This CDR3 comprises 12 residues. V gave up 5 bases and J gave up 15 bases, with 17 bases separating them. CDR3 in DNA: TGTGCCAGCAGCGAAGGGACTGTCTTTCTGTTCTTC. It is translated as CASSEGTVFLFF.

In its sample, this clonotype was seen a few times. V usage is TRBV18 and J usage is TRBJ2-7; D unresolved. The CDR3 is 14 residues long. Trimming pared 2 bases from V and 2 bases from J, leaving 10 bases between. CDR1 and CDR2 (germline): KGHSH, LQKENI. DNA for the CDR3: TGTGCCAGCTCACCAGAGACGGGCCCCTACGAGCAGTACTTC. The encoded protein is CASSPETGPYEQYF.

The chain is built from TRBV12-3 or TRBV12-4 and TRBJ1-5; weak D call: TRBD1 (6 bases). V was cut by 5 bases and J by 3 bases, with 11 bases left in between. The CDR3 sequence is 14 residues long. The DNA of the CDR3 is TGTGCCAGCAGTGCAGGACAGTACAATCAGCCCCAGCATTTT. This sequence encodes CASSAGQYNQPQHF.

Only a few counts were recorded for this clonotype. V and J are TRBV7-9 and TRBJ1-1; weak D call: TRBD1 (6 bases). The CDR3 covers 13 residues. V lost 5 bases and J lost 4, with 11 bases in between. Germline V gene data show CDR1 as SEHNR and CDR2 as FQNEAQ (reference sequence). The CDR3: CASSVEGGTEAFF. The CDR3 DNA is TGTGCCAGCAGCGTAGAGGGGGGCACTGAAGCTTTCTTT.

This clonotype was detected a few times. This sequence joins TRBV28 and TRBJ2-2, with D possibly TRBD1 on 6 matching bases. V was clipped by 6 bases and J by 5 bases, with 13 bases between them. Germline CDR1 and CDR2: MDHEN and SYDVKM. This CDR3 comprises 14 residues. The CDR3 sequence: CASSSADRTGELFF. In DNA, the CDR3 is TGTGCCAGCAGCTCCGCGGACAGAACCGGGGAGCTGTTTTTT.

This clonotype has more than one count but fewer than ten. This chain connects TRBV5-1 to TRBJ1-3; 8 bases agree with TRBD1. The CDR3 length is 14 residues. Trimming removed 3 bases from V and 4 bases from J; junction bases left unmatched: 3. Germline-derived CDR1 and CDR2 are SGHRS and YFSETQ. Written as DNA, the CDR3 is TGCGCCAGCAGCTCGGACAGGGCGGGAAACACCATATATTTT. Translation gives CASSSDRAGNTIYF. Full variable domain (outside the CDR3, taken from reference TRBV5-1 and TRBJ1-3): KAGVTQTPRYLIKTRGQQVTLSCSPISGHRSVSWYQQTPGQGLQFLFEYFSETQRNKGNFPGRFSGRQFSNSRSEMNVSTLELGDSALYLCASSSDRAGNTIYFGEGSWLTVV.

This chain's CDR3 is CSARGTSAYNEQFF. The CDR3 nucleotides are TGCAGTGCTAGGGGGACTAGCGCCTACAATGAGCAGTTCTTC. V is TRBV20-1 and J is TRBJ2-1, with 10 nucleotides matching TRBD2. CDR1 is DFQATT, CDR2 SNEGSKA, per germline (reference sequence). This CDR3 region has 14 residues. After removal of 3 bases from V and 2 bases from J, the junction contained 1 base not matched to a gene.

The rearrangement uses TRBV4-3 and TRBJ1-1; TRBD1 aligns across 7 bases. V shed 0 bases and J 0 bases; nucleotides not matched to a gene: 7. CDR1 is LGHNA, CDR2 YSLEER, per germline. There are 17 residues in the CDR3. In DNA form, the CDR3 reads TGCGCCAGCAGCCAAGATCGGACAGGAGGCATGAACACTGAAGCTTTCTTT. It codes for CASSQDRTGGMNTEAFF.

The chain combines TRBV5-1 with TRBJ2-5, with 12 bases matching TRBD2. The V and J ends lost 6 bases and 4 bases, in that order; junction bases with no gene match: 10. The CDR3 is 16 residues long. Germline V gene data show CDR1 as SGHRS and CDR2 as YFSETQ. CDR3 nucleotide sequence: TGCGCCAGCACCCGGCCTAGCGGGGGGGCAAGAGAGACCCAGTACTTC. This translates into CASTRPSGGARETQYF.

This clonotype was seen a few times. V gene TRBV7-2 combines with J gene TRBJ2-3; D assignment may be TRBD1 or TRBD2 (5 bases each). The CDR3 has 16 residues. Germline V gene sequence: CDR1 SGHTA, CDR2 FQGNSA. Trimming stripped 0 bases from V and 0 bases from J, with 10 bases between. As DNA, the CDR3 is TGTGCCAGCAGCTTAGCGCCCGGGGCGAGCACAGATACGCAGTATTTT. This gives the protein CASSLAPGASTDTQYF.

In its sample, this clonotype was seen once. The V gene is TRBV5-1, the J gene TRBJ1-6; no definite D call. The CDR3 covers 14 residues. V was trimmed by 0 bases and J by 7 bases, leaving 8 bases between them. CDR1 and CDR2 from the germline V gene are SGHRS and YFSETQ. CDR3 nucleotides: TGCGCCAGCAGCTTGGAAACTCCAAATTCACCCCTCCACTTT. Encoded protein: CASSLETPNSPLHF.

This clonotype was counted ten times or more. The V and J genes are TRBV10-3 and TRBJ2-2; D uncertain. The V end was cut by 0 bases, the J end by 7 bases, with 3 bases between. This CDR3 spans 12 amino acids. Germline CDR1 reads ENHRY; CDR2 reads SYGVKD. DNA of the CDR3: TGTGCCATCAGTGAGTCGAGCGGGGAGCTGTTTTTT. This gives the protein CAISESSGELFF.

This CDR3 reads CASSVPSSGNTIYF. The CDR3 DNA sequence: TGTGCCAGCAGTGTTCCGAGCTCTGGAAACACCATATATTTT. The V call is TRBV2, the J call TRBJ1-3, with unresolved D. The CDR3 covers 14 residues. V was pared by 4 bases and J by 0 bases, with 7 bases between. CDR1 and CDR2 from the germline V gene are SNHLY and FYNNEI.

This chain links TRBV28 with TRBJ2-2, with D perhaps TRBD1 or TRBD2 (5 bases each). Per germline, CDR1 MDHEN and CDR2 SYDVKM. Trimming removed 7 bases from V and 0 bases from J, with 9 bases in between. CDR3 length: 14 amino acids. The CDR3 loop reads CASNSGPNTGELFF. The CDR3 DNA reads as TGTGCCAGCAATTCGGGGCCGAACACCGGGGAGCTGTTTTTT.

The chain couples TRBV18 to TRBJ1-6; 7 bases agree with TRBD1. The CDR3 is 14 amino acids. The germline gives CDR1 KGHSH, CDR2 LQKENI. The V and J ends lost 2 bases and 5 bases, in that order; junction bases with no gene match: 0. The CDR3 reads CASSPGQDNSPLHF. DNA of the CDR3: TGTGCCAGCTCACCAGGACAGGATAATTCACCCCTCCACTTT. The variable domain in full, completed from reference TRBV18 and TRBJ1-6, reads NAGVMQNPRHLVRRRGQEARLRCSPMKGHSHVYWYRQLPEEGLKFMVYLQKENIIDESGMPKERFSAEFPKEGPSILRIQQVVRGDSAAYFCASSPGQDNSPLHFGNGTRLTVT.

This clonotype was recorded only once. The CDR3 DNA reads TGTGCCAGCAGTTACGCCGGGACAGGGGGCATTTATGGCTACACCTTC. Translated, it gives CASSYAGTGGIYGYTF. The chain combines TRBV6-5 with TRBJ1-2; 12 bases are shared with TRBD1. The CDR3 sequence is 16 residues long. Unmatched junction bases numbered 6, after V lost 2 bases and J lost 5 bases. Per the germline V gene, CDR1 is MNHEY and CDR2 is SVGAGI.

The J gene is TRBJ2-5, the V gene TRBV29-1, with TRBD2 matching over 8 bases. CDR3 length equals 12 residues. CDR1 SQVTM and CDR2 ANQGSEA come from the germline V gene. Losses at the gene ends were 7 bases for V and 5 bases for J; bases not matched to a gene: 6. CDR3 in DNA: TGCAGCGCCCTCGGGGGGGCGGAGACCCAGTACTTC. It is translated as CSALGGAETQYF. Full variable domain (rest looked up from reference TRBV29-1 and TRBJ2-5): SAVISQKPSRDICQRGTSLTIQCQVDSQVTMMFWYRQQPGQSLTLIATANQGSEATYESGFVIDKFPISRPNLTFSTLTVSNMSPEDSSIYLCSALGGAETQYFGPGTRLLVL.

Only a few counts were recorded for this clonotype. The CDR3 DNA is TGTGCCAGCAGTTTATCTCCCTTGGGGAACCTGGCAGATACGCAGTATTTT. Amino acids: CASSLSPLGNLADTQYF. This chain links TRBV27 with TRBJ2-3; D not resolved. The length of the CDR3 is 17 residues. CDR1 is MNHEY and CDR2 is SMNVEV in the germline V gene (reference sequence). V dropped 0 bases and J dropped 4 bases, with 17 bases sitting between them.

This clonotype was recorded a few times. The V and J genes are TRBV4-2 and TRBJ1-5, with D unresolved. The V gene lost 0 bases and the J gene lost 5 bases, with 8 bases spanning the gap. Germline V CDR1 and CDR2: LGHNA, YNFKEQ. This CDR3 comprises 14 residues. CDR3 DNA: TGTGCCAGCAGCCAAGATGGAAGTGATCAGCCCCAGCATTTT. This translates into CASSQDGSDQPQHF.

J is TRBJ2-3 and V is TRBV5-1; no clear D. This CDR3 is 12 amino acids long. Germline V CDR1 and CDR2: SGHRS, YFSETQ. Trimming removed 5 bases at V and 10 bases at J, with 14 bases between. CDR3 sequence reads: CASSSVRAPQYF. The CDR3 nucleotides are TGCGCCAGCAGTTCGGTTAGGGCCCCGCAGTATTTT.

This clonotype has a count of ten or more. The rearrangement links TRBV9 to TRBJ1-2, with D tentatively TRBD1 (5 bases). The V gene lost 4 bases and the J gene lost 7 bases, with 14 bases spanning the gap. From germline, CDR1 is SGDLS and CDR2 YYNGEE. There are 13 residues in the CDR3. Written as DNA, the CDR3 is TGTGCCAGCAGCTTAAGTTCAGGGACTGGCTACACCTTC. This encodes CASSLSSGTGYTF.

The CDR3 protein is CASRFFYGTNEKLFF. The CDR3 DNA reads as TGCGCCAGCAGGTTCTTCTACGGTACTAATGAAAAACTGTTTTTT. This chain connects TRBV5-1 to TRBJ1-4; D is undetermined. The CDR3 covers 15 residues. Trimming cost V 5 bases and J 2 bases, with 13 bases left between them. Germline V gives CDR1 SGHRS, CDR2 YFSETQ. The variable domain in full, with the rest retrieved from reference TRBV5-1 and TRBJ1-4, is KAGVTQTPRYLIKTRGQQVTLSCSPISGHRSVSWYQQTPGQGLQFLFEYFSETQRNKGNFPGRFSGRQFSNSRSEMNVSTLELGDSALYLCASRFFYGTNEKLFFGSGTQLSVL.